The text below deals with one T cell receptor (beta chain). Its antigen is currently unknown. These data originate in a study of T-cell memory formation after mild COVID-19. This CDR3 region has 12 residues. From germline, CDR1 is SEHNR and CDR2 FQNEAQ (reference sequence). The V and J ends lost 3 bases and 3 bases respectively, with 5 bases between them. Study-level findings and limits: Cross-reactive memory seemingly joined, as some responding clones were found in pre-infection memory. Second-wave clones with a day 37 peak had unconfirmed SARS-CoV-2 specificity.

Sample barcodes and UMIs were carried by the TCR alpha and TCR beta cDNA libraries that 5'RACE generated with constant-segment primers. TCRdb re-called the 5' RACE reads through MiXCR, storing one row per CDR3 protein. The sample holds roughly 310,000 distinct CDR3 sequences; about a sixth are singletons and the top ten take approximately 20%. The TCR sequence derives from a man aged 18-30 years who had mild COVID-19 (a few samples of this study predate the infection). Cell type and time point are not known. What was sequenced was PBMCs or a T cell subset sorted from them (not recorded which). This rearrangement joins TRBV7-9 to TRBJ1-2; D gene ambiguous. The CDR3, as DNA: TGTGCCAGCAGCTTCCAAGACTATGGCTACACCTTC. Translated: CASSFQDYGYTF. Full variable domain (remainder filled in from reference TRBV7-9 and TRBJ1-2): DTGVSQNPRHKITKRGQNVTFRCDPISEHNRLYWYRQTLGQGPEFLTYFQNEAQLEKSRLLSDRFSAERPKGSFSTLEIQRTEQGDSAMYLCASSFQDYGYTFGSGTRLTVV.